This T cell receptor (beta chain) is from a study of blood T cell repertoires in COVID-19 (dated by TCRdb to the early 2020s). The study in broad terms: Samples from collaborators originated in the United States, Italy and Spain and spanned both the acute and convalescent phases of COVID-19. A freely available public database, intended as a resource for researchers studying the immune response to SARS-CoV-2, is where the repertoires were released. Sample metadata almost always included a de-identified subject ID, COVID-19 status, age in years and sex. HLA class I and class II types, where available, came from metadata supplied by the sample provider rather than from assay-based typing. Samples were obtained from the ongoing ImmuneRACE study (first 160 participants) and from 1,254 subjects provided by 6 global collaborators. The prospective study material was composed of cDNA or gDNA derived from T cells, B-cell-depleted T cells, or PBMCs. Deeply sampled blood TCRbeta repertoires from subjects exposed to, actively infected with, or recovered from COVID-19 were included in the dataset. Study-wide conclusions, independent of this receptor: Clinical and demographic metadata were provided uncurated, with the amount varying by source and participant.

TCRbeta CDR3 regions were amplified from genomic DNA using the immunoSEQ Assay, a bias-controlled multiplex PCR. Regarding the original processing steps: Nucleated cell counts per sample were estimated from amplification of reference gene primers within the assay. Sequence reads were collapsed and filtered to measure the absolute abundance of every unique TCRbeta CDR3 rearrangement. For each sample, productive Simpson clonality was calculated as the square root of Simpson's diversity index over productive rearrangements. The source is immuneACCESS, and TCRdb retained only in-frame sequences with V and J called. Part of the clones is not carried over; for the studies checked, unresolved V genes explain less than half of this, and the remainder is unexplained. Clone size and V and J calls were adopted from that table, with D and trimming inferred from the DNA. Counted in this sample were around 170,000 clones; around 75% of them appeared once. Over 11% of the sample goes to the ten largest clones.

A remark on this clone: Its antigen is still unknown. Within one base of it there is no much larger clone, and no base qualities were kept.

After removal of 7 bases from V and 7 bases from J, the junction retains 13 bases not matched to a gene. Looking up the germline V gene yields CDR1 SQVTM and CDR2 ANQGSEA. Spanning cysteine to phenylalanine, the CDR3 consists of 13 amino acids. Only the CDR3 region is kept as DNA, spanning 39 bases read in frame from base 1. The collaborating institutions used their own protocols to collect whole blood in K2EDTA tubes. For TCRbeta analysis, collaborators shipped samples in one of three forms: frozen whole blood, isolated PBMCs, or DNA extracted from either of those sample types. Recombination connected TRBV29-1 to TRBJ2-7; 7 bases in the middle match TRBD1. This TCR came from a woman older than 75 with acute or convalescent COVID-19. The source material was peripheral blood. The CDR3 corresponds to CSAVRTGAGEQYF. At the DNA level, the sequence is TGCAGCGCCGTACGGACAGGCGCTGGTGAGCAGTACTTC.